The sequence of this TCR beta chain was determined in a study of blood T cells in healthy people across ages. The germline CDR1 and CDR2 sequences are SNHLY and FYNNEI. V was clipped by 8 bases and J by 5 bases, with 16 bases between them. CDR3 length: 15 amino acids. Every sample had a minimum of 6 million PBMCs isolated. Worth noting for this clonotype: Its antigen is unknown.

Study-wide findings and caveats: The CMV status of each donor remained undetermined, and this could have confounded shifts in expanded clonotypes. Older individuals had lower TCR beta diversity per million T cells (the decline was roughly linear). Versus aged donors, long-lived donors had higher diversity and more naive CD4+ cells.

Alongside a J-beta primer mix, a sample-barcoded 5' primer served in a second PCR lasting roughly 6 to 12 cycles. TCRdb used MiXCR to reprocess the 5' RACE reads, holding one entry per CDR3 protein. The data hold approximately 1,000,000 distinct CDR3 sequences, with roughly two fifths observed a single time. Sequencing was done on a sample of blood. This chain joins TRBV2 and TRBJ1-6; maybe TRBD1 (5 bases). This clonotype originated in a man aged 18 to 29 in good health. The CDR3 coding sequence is TGTGCCAGCCGACTTTTAGACAGCCATAATTCACCCCTCCACTTT. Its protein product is CASRLLDSHNSPLHF.